This TCR beta chain comes out of a study of blood T cell repertoires in COVID-19. Study-level background: From the United States, Italy and Spain came samples of acute and convalescent COVID-19. Sample material is recorded as cDNA or gDNA derived from T cells, B-cell-depleted T cells, or PBMCs.

The CDR3 is made up of 13 amino acids. Germline V gene lookup returns CDR1 SNHLY and CDR2 FYNNEI. V was shortened by 8 bases and J by 3 bases, with 13 bases between the two germline ends. Under the authors' procedure: Reference gene primer amplification in the assay estimated nucleated cell counts. Using immunoSEQ multiplex PCR, the repertoire was profiled, and TCRdb retains in-frame clones only, with some absent. That table gives V, J and clone size, and the DNA gave D and trimming. The table has about 140,000 clones, around 85% seen once. The chain has TRBV2 and TRBJ1-1, with D uncertain. Source material: peripheral blood. The TCR was taken from a middle-aged man with acute or convalescent COVID-19. CDR3 bases: TGTGCCAGCGGGGAGGCCTTCTACACTGAAGCTTTCTTT. Translated, it gives CASGEAFYTEAFF.